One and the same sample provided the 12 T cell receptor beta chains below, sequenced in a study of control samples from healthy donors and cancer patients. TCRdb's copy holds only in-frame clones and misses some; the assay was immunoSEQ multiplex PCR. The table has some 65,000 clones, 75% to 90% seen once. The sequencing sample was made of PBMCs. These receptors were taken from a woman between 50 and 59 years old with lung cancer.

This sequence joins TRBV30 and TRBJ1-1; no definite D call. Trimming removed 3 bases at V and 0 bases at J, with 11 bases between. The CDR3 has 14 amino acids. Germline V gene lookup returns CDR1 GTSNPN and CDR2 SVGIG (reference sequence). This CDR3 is CAWRQGYMNTEAFF. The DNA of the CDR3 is TGTGCCTGGAGACAAGGCTACATGAACACTGAAGCTTTCTTT.

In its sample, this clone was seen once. Here the CDR3 reads CASSLEDSGANVLTF. CDR3 sequence (DNA): TGTGCCAGCAGCTTGGAAGACTCTGGGGCCAACGTCCTGACTTTC. This chain links TRBV5-4 with TRBJ2-6; unclear D gene. Trimming removed 0 bases at V and 0 bases at J, with 4 bases between. The germline gives CDR1 SGHNT, CDR2 YYREEE (reference sequence). The CDR3 totals 15 residues.

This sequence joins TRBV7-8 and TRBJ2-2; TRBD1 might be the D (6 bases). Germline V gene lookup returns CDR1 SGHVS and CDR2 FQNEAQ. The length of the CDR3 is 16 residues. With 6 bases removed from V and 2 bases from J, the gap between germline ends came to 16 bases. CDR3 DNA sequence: TGTGCCAGCAGACCAGGGGAGTACACAAACACCGGGGAGCTGTTTTTT. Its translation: CASRPGEYTNTGELFF. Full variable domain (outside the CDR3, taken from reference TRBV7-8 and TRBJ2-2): GAGVSQSPRYKVAKRGQDVALRCDPISGHVSLFWYQQALGQGPEFLTYFQNEAQLDKSGLPSDRFFAERPEGSVSTLKIQRTQQEDSAVYLCASRPGEYTNTGELFFGEGSRLTVL.

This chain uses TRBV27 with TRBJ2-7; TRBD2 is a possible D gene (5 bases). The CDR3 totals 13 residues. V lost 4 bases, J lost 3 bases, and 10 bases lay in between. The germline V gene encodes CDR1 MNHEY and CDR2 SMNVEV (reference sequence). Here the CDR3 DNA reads TGTGCCAGCAGTTACGGGGAAGGCTACGAGCAGTACTTC. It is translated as CASSYGEGYEQYF.

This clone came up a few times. CDR3 coding DNA: TGTGCCAGCAGCCTGGGACACTATGGCTACACCTTC. Its translation: CASSLGHYGYTF. The V gene is TRBV9, the J gene TRBJ1-2; D is perhaps TRBD1 (5 bases). This CDR3 has 12 amino acids. CDR1 is SGDLS, CDR2 YYNGEE, per germline. V lost 4 bases to trimming and J lost 3 bases, with 7 bases between them. The full variable domain, completed using reference TRBV9 and TRBJ1-2, is DSGVTQTPKHLITATGQRVTLRCSPRSGDLSVYWYQQSLDQGLQFLIQYYNGEERAKGNILERFSAQQFPDLHSELNLSSLELGDSALYFCASSLGHYGYTFGSGTRLTVV.

The CDR3 DNA reads as TGTGCCAGCAGCTTGGACTCCTATCGTGGAAACACCATATATTTT. As protein: CASSLDSYRGNTIYF. V is TRBV5-6 and J is TRBJ1-3; D ambiguous. Germline-derived CDR1 and CDR2 are SGHDT and YYEEEE. The CDR3 has 15 amino acids. V was shortened by 0 bases and J by 3 bases, with 10 bases between the two germline ends.

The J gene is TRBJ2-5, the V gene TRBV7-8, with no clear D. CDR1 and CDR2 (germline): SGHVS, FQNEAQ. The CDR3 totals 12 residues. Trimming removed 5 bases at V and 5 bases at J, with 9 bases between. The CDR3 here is CASSLNRETQYF. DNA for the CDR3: TGTGCCAGCAGCCTCAACCGCGAGACCCAGTACTTC.

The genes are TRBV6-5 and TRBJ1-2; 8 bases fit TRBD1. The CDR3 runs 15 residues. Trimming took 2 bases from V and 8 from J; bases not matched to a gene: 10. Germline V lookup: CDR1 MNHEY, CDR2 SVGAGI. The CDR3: CASSYETTGERGYTF. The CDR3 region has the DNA TGTGCCAGCAGTTACGAAACGACAGGGGAGCGAGGCTACACCTTC.

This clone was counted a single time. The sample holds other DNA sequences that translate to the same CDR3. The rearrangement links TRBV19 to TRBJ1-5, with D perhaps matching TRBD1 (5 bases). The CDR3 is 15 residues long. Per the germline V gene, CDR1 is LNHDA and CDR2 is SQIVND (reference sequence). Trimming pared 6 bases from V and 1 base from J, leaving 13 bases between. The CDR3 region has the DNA TGTGCCAGTAGCCTCCAGAGGGGCAGCAATCAGCCCCAGCATTTT. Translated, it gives CASSLQRGSNQPQHF.

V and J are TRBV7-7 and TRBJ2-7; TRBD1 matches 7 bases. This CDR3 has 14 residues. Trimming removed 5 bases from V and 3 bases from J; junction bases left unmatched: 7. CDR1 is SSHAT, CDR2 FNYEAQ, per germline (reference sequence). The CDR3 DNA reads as TGTGCCAGCAGCCTGTCCCGGGACAGCTACGAGCAGTACTTC. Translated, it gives CASSLSRDSYEQYF. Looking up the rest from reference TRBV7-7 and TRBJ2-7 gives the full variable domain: GAGVSQSPRYKVTKRGQDVTLRCDPISSHATLYWYQQALGQGPEFLTYFNYEAQPDKSGLPSDRFSAERPEGSISTLTIQRTEQRDSAMYRCASSLSRDSYEQYFGPGTRLTVT.

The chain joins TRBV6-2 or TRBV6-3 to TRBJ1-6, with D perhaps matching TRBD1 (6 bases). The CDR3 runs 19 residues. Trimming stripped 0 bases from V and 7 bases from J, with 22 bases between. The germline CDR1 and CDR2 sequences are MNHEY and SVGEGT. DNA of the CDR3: TGTGCCAGCAGTTACTCTGGGGGCGTCGGAGACTCAGGGAATTCACCCCTCCACTTT. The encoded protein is CASSYSGGVGDSGNSPLHF.

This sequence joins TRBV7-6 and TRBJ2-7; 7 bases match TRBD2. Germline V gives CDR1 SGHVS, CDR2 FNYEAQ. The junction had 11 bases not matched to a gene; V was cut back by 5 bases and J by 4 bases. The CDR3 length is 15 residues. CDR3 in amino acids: CASSPMSSGQYEQYF. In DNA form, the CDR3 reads TGTGCCAGCAGCCCCATGTCTAGCGGACAATACGAGCAGTACTTC.